This TCR beta chain stems from a study of OX40 agonist ivuxolimab in advanced cancers. Sequenced by immunoSEQ multiplex PCR; TCRdb stores in-frame clones only, minus some. In the table there are fewer than 30,000 clones, approximately 85% of which are singletons. In germline, CDR1 is SEHNR, CDR2 FQNEAQ (reference sequence). The ends were cut back, 5 bases at V and 3 bases at J, with 11 bases in the middle. This CDR3 is built from 13 residues. The V gene is TRBV7-9, the J gene TRBJ2-7; D gene ambiguous. The receptor was derived from an adult with an advanced solid tumor such as melanoma, head and neck, liver or kidney cancer. The sample here was CD4+ or CD8+ T cells sorted from blood, taken in a trial of the OX40 agonist ivuxolimab. The CDR3 DNA sequence: TGTGCCAGCAGCCGGCCGACGGGCTACGAGCAGTACTTC. It specifies CASSRPTGYEQYF.